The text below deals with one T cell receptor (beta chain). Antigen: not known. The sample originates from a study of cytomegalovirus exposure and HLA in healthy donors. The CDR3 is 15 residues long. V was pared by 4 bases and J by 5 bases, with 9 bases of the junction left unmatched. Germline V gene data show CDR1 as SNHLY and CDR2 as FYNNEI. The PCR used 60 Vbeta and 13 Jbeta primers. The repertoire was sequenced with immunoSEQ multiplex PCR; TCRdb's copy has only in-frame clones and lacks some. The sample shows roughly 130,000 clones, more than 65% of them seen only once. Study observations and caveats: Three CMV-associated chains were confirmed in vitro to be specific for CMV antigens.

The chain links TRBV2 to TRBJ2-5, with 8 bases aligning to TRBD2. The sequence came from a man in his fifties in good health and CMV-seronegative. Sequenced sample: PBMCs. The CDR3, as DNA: TGTGCCAGCAGTGTGGGAGGAGGGACTAGGGAGACCCAGTACTTC. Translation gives CASSVGGGTRETQYF.